This TCR beta chain was sequenced during a study of OX40 agonist ivuxolimab in advanced cancers. Using immunoSEQ multiplex PCR, the repertoire was profiled, and TCRdb retains in-frame clones only, with some absent. The sample records roughly 19,000 clones, more than 75% being singletons. The timepoints at which blood was sampled were baseline, cycle 4 day 1, and cycle 7 day 1. The length of the CDR3 is 14 residues. V lost 0 bases and J 2 bases, leaving 7 bases between the germline ends. The germline V gene has CDR1 SGHNT and CDR2 YYREEE (reference sequence). This TCR derives from an adult with an advanced solid tumor such as melanoma, head and neck, liver or kidney cancer. The chain links TRBV5-4 to TRBJ2-3; D is undetermined. Sequencing used CD4+ or CD8+ T cells sorted from blood, obtained in a trial of the OX40 agonist ivuxolimab. The DNA for the CDR3 is TGTGCCAGCAGCTTGGAAGAGATCACAGATACGCAGTATTTT. Translation: CASSLEEITDTQYF. The variable domain in full, completed from reference TRBV5-4 and TRBJ2-3, reads ETGVTQSPTHLIKTRGQQVTLRCSSQSGHNTVSWYQQALGQGPQFIFQYYREEENGRGNFPPRFSGLQFPNYSSELNVNALELDDSALYLCASSLEEITDTQYFGPGTRLTVL.